Below, one T cell receptor beta chain is given with its context. The CDR3 is 12 residues long. Germline loops: CDR1 MDHEN, CDR2 SYDVKM. Trimming left V 6 bases short and J 4 bases short, with 7 bases between. The data were taken from a study of blood T cell repertoires in COVID-19. Study summary: The samples span acute and convalescent COVID-19 from the United States, Italy and Spain. In each case, the material was cDNA or gDNA derived from T cells, B-cell-depleted T cells, or PBMCs.

Authors' data handling: How many nucleated cells were present was estimated from reference gene primer amplification. Assay used: immunoSEQ multiplex PCR; TCRdb lists only in-frame clones, some missing. V and J calls and clone size are those listed in that table; D and trimming were worked out from the DNA. Here the sample spans approximately 210,000 clones, over 80% being singletons. The TCR comes from a woman aged 65 to 85 with active or convalescent COVID-19. The chain employs TRBV28 and TRBJ1-5, with unresolved D. Sequencing used peripheral blood. The CDR3 DNA reads as TGTGCCAGCAGCACAAATAATCAGCCCCAGCATTTT. Its translation is CASSTNNQPQHF.